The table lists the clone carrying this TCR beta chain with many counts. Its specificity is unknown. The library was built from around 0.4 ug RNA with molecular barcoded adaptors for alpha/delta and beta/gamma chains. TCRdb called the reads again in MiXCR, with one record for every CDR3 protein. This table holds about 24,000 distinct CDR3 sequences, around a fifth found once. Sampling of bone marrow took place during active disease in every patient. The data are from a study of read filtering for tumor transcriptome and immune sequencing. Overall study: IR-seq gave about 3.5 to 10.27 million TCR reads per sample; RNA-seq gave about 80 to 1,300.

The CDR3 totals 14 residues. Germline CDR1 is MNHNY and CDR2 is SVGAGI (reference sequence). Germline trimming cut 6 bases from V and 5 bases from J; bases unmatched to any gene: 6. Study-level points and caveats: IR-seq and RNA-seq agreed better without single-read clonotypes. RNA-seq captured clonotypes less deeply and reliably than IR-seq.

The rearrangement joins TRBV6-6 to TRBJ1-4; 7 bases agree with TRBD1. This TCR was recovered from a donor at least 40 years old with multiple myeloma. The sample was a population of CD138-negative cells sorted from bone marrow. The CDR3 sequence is CASRYGQANEKLFF. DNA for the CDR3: TGTGCCAGCAGATATGGACAGGCCAATGAAAAACTGTTTTTT.